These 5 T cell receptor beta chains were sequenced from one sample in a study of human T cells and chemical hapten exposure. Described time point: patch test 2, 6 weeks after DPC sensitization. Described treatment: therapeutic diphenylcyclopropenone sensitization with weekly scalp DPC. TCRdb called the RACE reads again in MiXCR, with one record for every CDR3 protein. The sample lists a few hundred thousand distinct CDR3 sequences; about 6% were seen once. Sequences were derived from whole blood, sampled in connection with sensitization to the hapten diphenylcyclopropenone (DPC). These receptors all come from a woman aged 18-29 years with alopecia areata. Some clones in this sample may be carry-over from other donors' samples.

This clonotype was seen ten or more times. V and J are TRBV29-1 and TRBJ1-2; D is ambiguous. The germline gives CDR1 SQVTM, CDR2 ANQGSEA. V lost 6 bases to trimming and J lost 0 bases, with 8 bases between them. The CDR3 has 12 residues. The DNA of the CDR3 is TGCAGCGTGACGGAAGCTAACTATGGCTACACCTTC. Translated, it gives CSVTEANYGYTF.

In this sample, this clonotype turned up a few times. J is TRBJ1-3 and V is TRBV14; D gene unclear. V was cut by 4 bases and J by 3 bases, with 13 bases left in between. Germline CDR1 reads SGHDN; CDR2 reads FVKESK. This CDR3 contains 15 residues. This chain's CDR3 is CASSRGYLSGNTIYF. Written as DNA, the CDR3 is TGTGCCAGCAGCCGAGGGTATCTCAGTGGAAACACCATATATTTT.

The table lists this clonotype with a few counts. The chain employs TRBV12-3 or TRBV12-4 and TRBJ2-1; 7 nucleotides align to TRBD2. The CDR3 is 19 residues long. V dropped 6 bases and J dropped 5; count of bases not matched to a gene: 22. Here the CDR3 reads CASSLIPASGPRSHNEQFF. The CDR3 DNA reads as TGTGCCAGCAGCCTGATCCCGGCTAGCGGCCCACGAAGCCACAATGAGCAGTTCTTC.

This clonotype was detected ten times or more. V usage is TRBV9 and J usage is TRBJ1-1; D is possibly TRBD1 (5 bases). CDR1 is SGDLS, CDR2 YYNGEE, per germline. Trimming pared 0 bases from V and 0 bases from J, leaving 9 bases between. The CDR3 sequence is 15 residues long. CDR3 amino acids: CASSVAQDMNTEAFF. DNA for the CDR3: TGTGCCAGCAGCGTAGCCCAGGACATGAACACTGAAGCTTTCTTT.

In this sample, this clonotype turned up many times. The CDR3 reads CASSLVTGTALGYTF. Written as DNA, the CDR3 is TGTGCCAGCAGCTTGGTAACCGGGACAGCATTGGGCTACACCTTC. The V call is TRBV5-6, the J call TRBJ1-2; 7 nucleotides agree with TRBD1. CDR1 SGHDT and CDR2 YYEEEE come from the germline V gene. The CDR3 runs 15 residues. V shed 0 bases, J shed 8 bases, and the junction held 10 bases outside the gene matches. The full variable domain, its missing parts supplied by reference TRBV5-6 and TRBJ1-2, is DAGVTQSPTHLIKTRGQQVTLRCSPKSGHDTVSWYQQALGQGPQFIFQYYEEEERQRGNFPDRFSGHQFPNYSSELNVNALLLGDSALYLCASSLVTGTALGYTFGSGTRLTVV.